This T cell receptor (beta chain) was identified during a study of blood T cell repertoires in COVID-19. On the study more broadly: The United States, Italy and Spain supplied acute and convalescent COVID-19 samples. T cells, B-cell-depleted T cells, or PBMCs supplied cDNA or gDNA.

As originally analysed: Amplification from reference gene primers served as the basis for estimated nucleated cell counts. The protocol was immunoSEQ multiplex PCR, while the TCRdb copy is restricted to in-frame clones and leaves out a portion. V, J and clone size reflect that table, while D and trimming were determined from the DNA. The sample has 200,000 to 250,000 clones; 89% are singletons. Trimming shortened V by 6 bases and J by 4 bases, and 15 bases separated the two germline ends. Per the germline V gene, CDR1 is MNHEY and CDR2 is SMNVEV (reference sequence). CDR3 length equals 14 residues. This receptor was obtained from a man in his sixties who had recovered from COVID-19. Sequences were obtained from peripheral blood. This rearrangement joins TRBV27 to TRBJ1-2; D is possibly TRBD1 (5 bases). Here the CDR3 reads CASRLPGQGYGYTF. The CDR3 nucleotides read TGTGCCAGCAGACTCCCCGGGCAGGGCTATGGCTACACCTTC.